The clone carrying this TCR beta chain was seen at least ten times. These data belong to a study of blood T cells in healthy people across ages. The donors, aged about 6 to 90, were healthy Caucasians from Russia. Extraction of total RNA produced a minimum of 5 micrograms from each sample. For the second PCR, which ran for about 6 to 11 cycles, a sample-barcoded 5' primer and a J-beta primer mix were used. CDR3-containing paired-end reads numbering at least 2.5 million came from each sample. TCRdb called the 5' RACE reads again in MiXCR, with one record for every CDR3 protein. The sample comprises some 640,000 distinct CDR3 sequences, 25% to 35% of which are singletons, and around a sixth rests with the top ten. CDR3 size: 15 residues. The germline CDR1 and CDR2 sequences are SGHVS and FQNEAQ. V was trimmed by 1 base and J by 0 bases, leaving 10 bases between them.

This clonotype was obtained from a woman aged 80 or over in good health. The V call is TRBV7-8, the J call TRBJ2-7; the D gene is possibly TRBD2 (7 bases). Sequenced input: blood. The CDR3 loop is CASSLVGGHSYEQYF. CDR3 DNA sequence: TGTGCCAGCAGCTTAGTCGGGGGGCACTCCTACGAGCAGTACTTC.